This TCR beta chain was recovered during a study of T cell repertoires in cytomegalovirus infection. Study as a whole: CMV epitopes in the study were HLA-C-restricted (recently identified) and HLA-B-restricted (well studied). CMV infection plus the matching HLA type was flagged by public TCR beta signatures.

General study results and limits: In two of eight donors, the top clonotype was HLA-C-restricted CMV-specific.

MiXCR, run by TCRdb on the reads, gives a single entry per CDR3 protein. The table records fewer than 1,000,000 distinct CDR3 sequences, roughly 30% of them present only once. V dropped 8 bases and J dropped 6 bases, with 12 bases sitting between them. The germline V gene encodes CDR1 MNHEY and CDR2 SMNVEV (reference sequence). The CDR3 is 12 residues long. In regard to this clonotype: Antigen specificity is unknown.

The sample was cultured CD8+ T cells from PBMCs, taken from culture after CMV antigen stimulation. The receptor comes from a human donor in good health (CMV status not recorded). Some clones in this sample may be carry-over from other donors' samples. The chain combines TRBV27 with TRBJ2-3, with D perhaps being TRBD1 or TRBD2 (5 bases each). CDR3 residues: CASARWGDTQYF. The CDR3 DNA sequence: TGTGCCAGCGCGAGATGGGGGGATACGCAGTATTTT.